This is a list of T cell receptor beta chains from one sample in a study of response to subunit inactivated influenza vaccine. TCRdb re-called the RT-PCR reads with MiXCR, one entry per CDR3 protein. In the table there are about 700,000 distinct CDR3 sequences, about 15% of which are singletons. The sample consisted of PBMCs from blood, taken around two weeks before vaccination. The receptors were gathered from a man in his fifties who received an inactivated influenza vaccine. CDR3s include the opening cysteine and the closing phenylalanine or tryptophan. Fields, in order: V gene, D gene, J gene, clone size, CDR3 protein, CDR3 DNA. The D gene is left open where the match is weak. Only part of the rows carry a size: once, few, many, or a class if the clone is expanded.

V gene: TRBV6-2/TRBV6-3
D gene: NA
J gene: TRBJ2-3
clone size: NA
CDR3 protein: CASAVWEDTQYF
CDR3 DNA: TGTGCCAGCGCCGTCTGGGAGGATACGCAGTATTTT

V gene: TRBV27
D gene: TRBD2
J gene: TRBJ2-1
clone size: many
CDR3 protein: CASSESGTSGTVEQFF
CDR3 DNA: TGTGCCAGCAGTGAATCCGGGACTAGCGGGACAGTTGAGCAGTTCTTC

V gene: TRBV11-2
D gene: TRBD2
J gene: TRBJ2-7
clone size: few
CDR3 protein: CASSRLAGAFDEQYF
CDR3 DNA: TGTGCCAGCAGCCGACTAGCGGGAGCTTTTGACGAGCAGTACTTC

V gene: TRBV6-2/TRBV6-3
D gene: NA
J gene: TRBJ1-1
clone size: few
CDR3 protein: CASKAGPTEAFF
CDR3 DNA: TGTGCCAGCAAGGCAGGCCCCACTGAAGCTTTCTTT

V gene: TRBV19
D gene: NA
J gene: TRBJ2-7
clone size: many
CDR3 protein: CASSMGGYEQYF
CDR3 DNA: TGTGCCAGTAGTATGGGGGGCTACGAGCAGTACTTC

V gene: TRBV29-1
D gene: NA
J gene: TRBJ2-2
clone size: NA
CDR3 protein: CSVPDSRRTGELFF
CDR3 DNA: TGCAGCGTTCCCGACAGTAGGCGCACCGGGGAGCTGTTTTTT

V gene: TRBV5-1
D gene: NA
J gene: TRBJ2-3
clone size: NA
CDR3 protein: CASSPRLVARTDTQYF
CDR3 DNA: TGCGCCAGCAGCCCGAGACTAGTGGCCCGGACAGATACGCAGTATTTT

V gene: TRBV10-3
D gene: TRBD1
J gene: TRBJ2-2
clone size: few
CDR3 protein: CAIREMRDRGTTNTGELFF
CDR3 DNA: TGTGCCATCCGTGAGATGAGGGACAGGGGGACAACGAACACCGGGGAGCTGTTTTTT

V gene: TRBV2
D gene: TRBD1
J gene: TRBJ1-1
clone size: few
CDR3 protein: CASSAGQGAGTEAFF
CDR3 DNA: TGTGCCAGCAGTGCAGGACAGGGGGCCGGCACTGAAGCTTTCTTT

V gene: TRBV5-1
D gene: NA
J gene: TRBJ2-2
clone size: NA
CDR3 protein: CASSLDWSFTGELFF
CDR3 DNA: TGCGCCAGCAGCTTGGACTGGTCCTTCACCGGGGAGCTGTTTTTT

V gene: TRBV11-2
D gene: NA
J gene: TRBJ2-2
clone size: few
CDR3 protein: CASSPRPAPPDTGELFF
CDR3 DNA: TGTGCCAGCAGCCCCCGTCCGGCCCCACCGGACACCGGGGAGCTGTTTTTT

V gene: TRBV5-1
D gene: NA
J gene: TRBJ2-6
clone size: many
CDR3 protein: CASRTSGANVLTF
CDR3 DNA: TGCGCCAGCAGGACCTCTGGGGCCAACGTCCTGACTTTC

V gene: TRBV7-7
D gene: NA
J gene: TRBJ2-5
clone size: NA
CDR3 protein: CASSLGSLGPGQETQYF
CDR3 DNA: TGTGCTAGCAGCTTAGGATCGTTGGGGCCAGGGCAAGAGACCCAGTACTTC

V gene: TRBV20-1
D gene: TRBD2
J gene: TRBJ2-5
clone size: NA
CDR3 protein: CSASGGSLDETQYF
CDR3 DNA: TGCAGTGCTAGCGGCGGGAGCCTGGATGAGACCCAGTACTTC

V gene: TRBV28
D gene: NA
J gene: TRBJ2-1
clone size: NA
CDR3 protein: CASSPTGGRRNEQFF
CDR3 DNA: TGTGCCAGCAGTCCGACAGGCGGGCGCCGGAATGAGCAGTTCTTC

V gene: TRBV18
D gene: TRBD1
J gene: TRBJ2-7
clone size: NA
CDR3 protein: CASSPLTGVHEQYF
CDR3 DNA: TGTGCCAGCTCACCGCTGACAGGGGTGCACGAGCAGTACTTC

V gene: TRBV5-1
D gene: NA
J gene: TRBJ2-7
clone size: many
CDR3 protein: CASSSTEREQYF
CDR3 DNA: TGCGCCAGCAGCTCTACCGAACGCGAGCAGTACTTC

V gene: TRBV5-1
D gene: NA
J gene: TRBJ1-4
clone size: NA
CDR3 protein: CASSSGGGNEKLFF
CDR3 DNA: TGCGCCAGCAGCTCCGGGGGAGGTAATGAAAAACTGTTTTTT

V gene: TRBV12-3/TRBV12-4
D gene: TRBD2
J gene: TRBJ2-1
clone size: NA
CDR3 protein: CASTTLAGGYNEQFF
CDR3 DNA: TGTGCCAGCACAACTCTAGCGGGAGGGTACAATGAGCAGTTCTTC

V gene: TRBV4-2
D gene: NA
J gene: TRBJ2-1
clone size: NA
CDR3 protein: CASSSAIGNEQFF
CDR3 DNA: TGTGCCAGCAGTTCCGCTATCGGCAATGAGCAGTTCTTC

V gene: TRBV20-1
D gene: TRBD2
J gene: TRBJ2-7
clone size: NA
CDR3 protein: CSARDLGLADEQYF
CDR3 DNA: TGCAGTGCTAGAGATCTAGGACTAGCGGACGAGCAGTACTTC

V gene: TRBV20-1
D gene: TRBD1
J gene: TRBJ1-5
clone size: few
CDR3 protein: CSARVYGTGISNQPQHF
CDR3 DNA: TGCAGTGCTAGAGTGTATGGGACAGGGATTAGCAATCAGCCCCAGCATTTT

V gene: TRBV7-2
D gene: NA
J gene: TRBJ2-2
clone size: few
CDR3 protein: CASTRGTTGELFF
CDR3 DNA: TGTGCCAGCACCCGCGGTACCACCGGGGAGCTGTTTTTT

V gene: TRBV15
D gene: TRBD2
J gene: TRBJ2-4
clone size: NA
CDR3 protein: CATSRVGASGALAKNIQYF
CDR3 DNA: TGTGCCACCAGCAGAGTAGGGGCTAGCGGAGCTCTAGCCAAAAACATTCAGTACTTC

V gene: TRBV24-1
D gene: NA
J gene: TRBJ2-6
clone size: few
CDR3 protein: CATADSRTSGANVLTF
CDR3 DNA: TGTGCCACCGCGGACAGTCGAACCTCTGGGGCCAACGTCCTGACTTTC

V gene: TRBV7-2
D gene: NA
J gene: TRBJ1-5
clone size: NA
CDR3 protein: CASSSWDNQPQHF
CDR3 DNA: TGTGCCAGCAGCTCCTGGGACAATCAGCCCCAGCATTTT

V gene: TRBV5-1
D gene: TRBD1
J gene: TRBJ2-2
clone size: few
CDR3 protein: CASSSTGTGRNGELFF
CDR3 DNA: TGCGCCAGCAGCTCAACCGGGACAGGGAGGAACGGGGAGCTGTTTTTT

V gene: TRBV13
D gene: TRBD1
J gene: TRBJ2-2
clone size: NA
CDR3 protein: CASSLSTGTGGPGELFF
CDR3 DNA: TGTGCCAGCAGCTTAAGCACTGGGACAGGGGGCCCCGGGGAGCTGTTTTTT

V gene: TRBV12-3/TRBV12-4
D gene: NA
J gene: TRBJ2-2
clone size: NA
CDR3 protein: CASRVISPGELFF
CDR3 DNA: TGTGCCAGCAGGGTTATTAGCCCCGGGGAGCTGTTTTTT

V gene: TRBV20-1
D gene: NA
J gene: TRBJ1-1
clone size: many
CDR3 protein: CSARSVNTEAFF
CDR3 DNA: TGCAGTGCTAGAAGTGTGAACACTGAAGCTTTCTTT

V gene: TRBV10-3
D gene: NA
J gene: TRBJ1-2
clone size: NA
CDR3 protein: CAISLGREGGYTF
CDR3 DNA: TGTGCCATCAGCTTGGGCAGGGAGGGTGGCTACACCTTC

V gene: TRBV20-1
D gene: NA
J gene: TRBJ2-3
clone size: NA
CDR3 protein: CSARDPHQDTQYF
CDR3 DNA: TGCAGTGCTAGAGATCCCCACCAGGATACGCAGTATTTT

V gene: TRBV4-3
D gene: NA
J gene: TRBJ1-5
clone size: many
CDR3 protein: CASSQDPGGNQPQHF
CDR3 DNA: TGCGCCAGCAGCCAAGATCCGGGGGGGAATCAGCCCCAGCATTTT

V gene: TRBV7-9
D gene: NA
J gene: TRBJ2-1
clone size: many
CDR3 protein: CASSLTRNEQFF
CDR3 DNA: TGTGCCAGCAGCTTAACTCGAAATGAGCAGTTCTTC

V gene: TRBV6-2/TRBV6-3
D gene: TRBD1
J gene: TRBJ2-1
clone size: NA
CDR3 protein: CASSYQYGIEVGTDNNEQFF
CDR3 DNA: TGTGCCAGCAGTTATCAGTATGGAATCGAGGTGGGGACAGATAACAATGAGCAGTTCTTC

V gene: TRBV7-2
D gene: TRBD2
J gene: TRBJ2-5
clone size: many
CDR3 protein: CASSPETSGRAWETQYF
CDR3 DNA: TGTGCCAGCAGCCCCGAGACTAGCGGGAGGGCCTGGGAGACCCAGTACTTC

V gene: TRBV6-2/TRBV6-3
D gene: TRBD1
J gene: TRBJ1-5
clone size: few
CDR3 protein: CASRMGQARGNQPQHF
CDR3 DNA: TGTGCCAGCAGAATGGGACAGGCGAGGGGCAATCAGCCCCAGCATTTT

V gene: TRBV10-3
D gene: NA
J gene: TRBJ1-2
clone size: few
CDR3 protein: CAISDLRGFNYGYTF
CDR3 DNA: TGTGCCATCAGTGACTTGCGAGGTTTCAACTATGGCTACACCTTC

V gene: TRBV28
D gene: TRBD1
J gene: TRBJ2-7
clone size: NA
CDR3 protein: CASSAGQGHYEQYF
CDR3 DNA: TGTGCCAGCAGTGCTGGACAGGGCCACTACGAGCAGTACTTC

V gene: TRBV6-2/TRBV6-3
D gene: NA
J gene: TRBJ2-3
clone size: many
CDR3 protein: CASSYLVAVSPTQYF
CDR3 DNA: TGTGCCAGCAGTTACTTGGTAGCCGTCTCCCCGACGCAGTATTTT

V gene: TRBV6-2/TRBV6-3
D gene: TRBD2
J gene: TRBJ2-3
clone size: few
CDR3 protein: CASSFSTSGSRSDTQYF
CDR3 DNA: TGTGCCAGCAGTTTCTCCACTAGCGGGAGTCGATCAGATACGCAGTATTTT

V gene: TRBV12-3/TRBV12-4
D gene: TRBD1
J gene: TRBJ1-6
clone size: many
CDR3 protein: CASGPDRGSPLHF
CDR3 DNA: TGTGCCAGCGGACCAGACAGGGGTTCACCCCTCCACTTT

V gene: TRBV6-1
D gene: NA
J gene: TRBJ2-3
clone size: NA
CDR3 protein: CASSDGLDDTQYF
CDR3 DNA: TGTGCCAGCAGTGATGGACTGGACGATACGCAGTATTTT

V gene: TRBV4-1
D gene: NA
J gene: TRBJ2-1
clone size: NA
CDR3 protein: CASREGSGSYNEQFF
CDR3 DNA: TGCGCCAGCAGGGAGGGAAGTGGATCCTACAATGAGCAGTTCTTC

V gene: TRBV6-1
D gene: NA
J gene: TRBJ2-5
clone size: many
CDR3 protein: CASSETLRETQYF
CDR3 DNA: TGTGCCAGCAGTGAAACCCTACGAGAGACCCAGTACTTC

V gene: TRBV6-4
D gene: NA
J gene: TRBJ2-3
clone size: few
CDR3 protein: CASSAGSEADTQYF
CDR3 DNA: TGTGCCAGCAGTGCAGGGAGTGAGGCAGATACGCAGTATTTT

V gene: TRBV4-3
D gene: TRBD2
J gene: TRBJ2-6
clone size: NA
CDR3 protein: CASSQVASLAGAPGANVLTF
CDR3 DNA: TGCGCCAGCAGCCAAGTGGCTAGTCTAGCGGGAGCTCCCGGGGCCAACGTCCTGACTTTC

V gene: TRBV18
D gene: TRBD1
J gene: TRBJ1-1
clone size: few
CDR3 protein: CASSDGTGGHTEAFF
CDR3 DNA: TGTGCCAGCTCAGACGGGACAGGGGGGCACACTGAAGCTTTCTTT

V gene: TRBV7-3
D gene: NA
J gene: TRBJ2-3
clone size: few
CDR3 protein: CASSQSAEGNTQYF
CDR3 DNA: TGTGCCAGCAGCCAAAGTGCGGAGGGAAATACGCAGTATTTT

V gene: TRBV7-2
D gene: NA
J gene: TRBJ1-6
clone size: few
CDR3 protein: CASSPGSGTYSPLHF
CDR3 DNA: TGTGCCAGCAGCCCAGGCTCCGGGACCTATTCACCCCTCCACTTT

V gene: TRBV12-3/TRBV12-4
D gene: NA
J gene: TRBJ1-2
clone size: NA
CDR3 protein: CASGTLREGYGYTF
CDR3 DNA: TGTGCCAGCGGAACTCTCAGGGAAGGCTATGGCTACACCTTC

V gene: TRBV27
D gene: NA
J gene: TRBJ2-2
clone size: NA
CDR3 protein: CASSPRVADTGELFF
CDR3 DNA: TGTGCCAGCAGTCCCAGGGTTGCGGACACCGGGGAGCTGTTTTTT

V gene: TRBV28
D gene: NA
J gene: TRBJ1-6
clone size: NA
CDR3 protein: CASRQYYNSPLHF
CDR3 DNA: TGTGCCAGCAGGCAGTACTATAATTCACCCCTCCACTTT

V gene: TRBV7-9
D gene: NA
J gene: TRBJ2-1
clone size: NA
CDR3 protein: CASRSDGSSYNEQFF
CDR3 DNA: TGTGCCAGCAGATCTGACGGTAGCTCCTACAATGAGCAGTTCTTC

V gene: TRBV5-1
D gene: TRBD1
J gene: TRBJ2-1
clone size: many
CDR3 protein: CASSRGQGNYNEQFF
CDR3 DNA: TGCGCCAGCAGCAGGGGACAGGGTAATTACAATGAGCAGTTCTTC